This T cell receptor (beta chain) was observed in a study of T cell changes during pregnancy in multiple sclerosis. Some clones are missing from TCRdb's copy, which holds only in-frame ones; the method was immunoSEQ multiplex PCR. The data show about 20,000 clones, approximately 90% seen once. V lost 3 bases to trimming and J lost 10 bases; unmatched junction nucleotides: 4. Germline CDR1 is LNHDA and CDR2 is SQIVND (reference sequence). The CDR3 runs to 13 residues. This clone is labeled as medium-sized. The rearrangement links TRBV19 to TRBJ2-1, with 9 positions matching TRBD1. Material: CD8+ T cells from peripheral blood mononuclear cells, obtained in the third trimester of pregnancy. The source is a female donor in good health, enrolled as a control in a pregnancy study. The CDR3 spells CASSMGQGREQFF. Here the CDR3 DNA reads TGTGCCAGTAGTATGGGACAGGGTCGGGAGCAGTTCTTC.